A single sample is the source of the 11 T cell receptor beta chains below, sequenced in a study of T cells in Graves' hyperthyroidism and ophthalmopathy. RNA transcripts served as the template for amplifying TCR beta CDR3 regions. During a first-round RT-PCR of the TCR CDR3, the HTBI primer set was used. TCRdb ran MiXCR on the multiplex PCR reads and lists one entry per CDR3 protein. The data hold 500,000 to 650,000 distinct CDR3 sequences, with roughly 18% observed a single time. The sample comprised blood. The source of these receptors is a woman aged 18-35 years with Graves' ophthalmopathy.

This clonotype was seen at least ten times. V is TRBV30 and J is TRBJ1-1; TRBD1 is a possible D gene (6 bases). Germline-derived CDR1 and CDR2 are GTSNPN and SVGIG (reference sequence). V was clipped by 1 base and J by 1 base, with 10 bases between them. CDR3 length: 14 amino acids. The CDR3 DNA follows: TGTGCCTGGAGTGGCCGGGGGCCGAACACTGAAGCTTTCTTT. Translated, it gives CAWSGRGPNTEAFF.

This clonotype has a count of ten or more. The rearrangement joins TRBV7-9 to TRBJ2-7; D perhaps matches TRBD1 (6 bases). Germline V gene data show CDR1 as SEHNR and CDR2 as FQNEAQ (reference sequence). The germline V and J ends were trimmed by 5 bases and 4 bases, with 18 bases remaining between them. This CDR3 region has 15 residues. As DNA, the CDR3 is TGTGCCAGCAGCCGCCCGGGACATGATATATACGAGCAGTACTTC. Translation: CASSRPGHDIYEQYF.

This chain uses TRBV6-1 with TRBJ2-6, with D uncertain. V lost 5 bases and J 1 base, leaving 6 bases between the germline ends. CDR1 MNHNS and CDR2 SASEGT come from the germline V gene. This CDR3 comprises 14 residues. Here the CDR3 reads CASSTQSGANVLTF. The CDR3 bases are TGTGCCAGCAGTACACAGTCTGGGGCCAACGTCCTGACTTTC.

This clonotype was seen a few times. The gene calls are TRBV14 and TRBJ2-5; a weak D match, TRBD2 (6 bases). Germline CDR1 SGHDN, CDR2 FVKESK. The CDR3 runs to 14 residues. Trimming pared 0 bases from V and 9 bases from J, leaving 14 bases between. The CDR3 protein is CASSQDRVSGSQYF. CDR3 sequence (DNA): TGTGCCAGCAGCCAAGATCGGGTTAGCGGATCCCAGTACTTC.

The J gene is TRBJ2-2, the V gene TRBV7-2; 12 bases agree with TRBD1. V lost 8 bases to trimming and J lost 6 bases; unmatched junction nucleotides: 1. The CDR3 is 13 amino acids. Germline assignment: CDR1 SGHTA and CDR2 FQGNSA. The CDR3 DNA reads TGTGCCAGCCGGGACAGGGGGCCCGGGGAGCTGTTTTTT. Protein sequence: CASRDRGPGELFF. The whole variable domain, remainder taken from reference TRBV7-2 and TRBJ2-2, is GAGVSQSPSNKVTEKGKDVELRCDPISGHTALYWYRQSLGQGLEFLIYFQGNSAPDKSGLPSDRFSAERTGGSVSTLTIQRTQQEDSAVYLCASRDRGPGELFFGEGSRLTVL.

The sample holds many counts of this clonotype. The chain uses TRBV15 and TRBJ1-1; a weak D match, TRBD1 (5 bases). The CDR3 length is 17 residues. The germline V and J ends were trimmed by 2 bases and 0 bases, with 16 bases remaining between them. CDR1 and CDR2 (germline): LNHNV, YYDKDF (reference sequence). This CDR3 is CATSRSPLMGVNTEAFF. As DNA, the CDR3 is TGTGCCACCAGCAGATCCCCTTTGATGGGGGTGAACACTGAAGCTTTCTTT.

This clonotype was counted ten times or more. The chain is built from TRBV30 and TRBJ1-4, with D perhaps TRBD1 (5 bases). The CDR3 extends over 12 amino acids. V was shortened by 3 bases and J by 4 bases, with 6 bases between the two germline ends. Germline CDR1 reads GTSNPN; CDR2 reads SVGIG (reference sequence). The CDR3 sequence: CAWRTDNEKLFF. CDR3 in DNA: TGTGCCTGGAGGACAGATAATGAAAAACTGTTTTTT.

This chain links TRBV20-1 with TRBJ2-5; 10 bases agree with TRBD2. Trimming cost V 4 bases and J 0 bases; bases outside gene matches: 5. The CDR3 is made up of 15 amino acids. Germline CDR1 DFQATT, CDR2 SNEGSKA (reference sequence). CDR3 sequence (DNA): TGCAGTGCTATCGACGGACTAGCGGACCAAGAGACCCAGTACTTC. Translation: CSAIDGLADQETQYF.

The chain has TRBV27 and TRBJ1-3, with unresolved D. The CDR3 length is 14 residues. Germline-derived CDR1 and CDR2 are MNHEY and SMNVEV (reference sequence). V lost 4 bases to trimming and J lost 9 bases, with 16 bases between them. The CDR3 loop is CASSSRSQSTTIYF. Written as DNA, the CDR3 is TGTGCCAGCAGTTCCCGGTCCCAGTCCACCACCATATATTTT.

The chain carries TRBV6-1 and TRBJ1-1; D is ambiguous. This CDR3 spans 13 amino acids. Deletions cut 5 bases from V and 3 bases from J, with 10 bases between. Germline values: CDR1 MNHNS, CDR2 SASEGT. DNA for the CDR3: TGTGCCAGCAGTCTCGAGATGGACACTGAAGCTTTCTTT. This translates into CASSLEMDTEAFF.

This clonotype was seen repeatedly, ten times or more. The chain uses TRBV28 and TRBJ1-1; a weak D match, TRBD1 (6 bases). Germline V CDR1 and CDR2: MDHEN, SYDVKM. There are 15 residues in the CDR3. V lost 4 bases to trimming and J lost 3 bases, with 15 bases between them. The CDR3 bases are TGTGCCAGCAGTTCCCCCGCGGGGGCGTACACTGAAGCTTTCTTT. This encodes CASSSPAGAYTEAFF.